This T cell receptor beta chain was found in a study of OX40 agonist ivuxolimab in advanced cancers. At the level of the study: Six ivuxolimab dose levels, 0.01 to 10 mg/kg, were given intravenously every 2 weeks. Age averaged around 58 years (range about 20 to 80), and less than 85% were male.

Broader study findings: Averaged across samples, CD8+ T cells carried more expanded clones than CD4+ did.

With respect to this clone: Its antigen is currently unknown.

Method: immunoSEQ multiplex PCR; TCRdb's copy keeps in-frame clones and lacks some. The sample carries tens of thousands of clones, 88% recorded once. Blood specimens came from baseline, cycle 4 day 1, and cycle 7 day 1. There are 16 residues in the CDR3. This receptor was taken from an adult with an advanced solid tumor such as melanoma, head and neck, liver or kidney cancer. The chain has TRBV21-1 and TRBJ1-4. TRBV21-1 is noted as a pseudogene. Sequencing was performed on CD4+ or CD8+ T cells sorted from blood, taken in a trial of the OX40 agonist ivuxolimab. CDR3 residues: CASRERKGRSCQKLFF. The CDR3 region has the DNA TGTGCCAGCAGGGAAAGAAAGGGACGGAGCTGCCAGAAACTGTTTTTT.